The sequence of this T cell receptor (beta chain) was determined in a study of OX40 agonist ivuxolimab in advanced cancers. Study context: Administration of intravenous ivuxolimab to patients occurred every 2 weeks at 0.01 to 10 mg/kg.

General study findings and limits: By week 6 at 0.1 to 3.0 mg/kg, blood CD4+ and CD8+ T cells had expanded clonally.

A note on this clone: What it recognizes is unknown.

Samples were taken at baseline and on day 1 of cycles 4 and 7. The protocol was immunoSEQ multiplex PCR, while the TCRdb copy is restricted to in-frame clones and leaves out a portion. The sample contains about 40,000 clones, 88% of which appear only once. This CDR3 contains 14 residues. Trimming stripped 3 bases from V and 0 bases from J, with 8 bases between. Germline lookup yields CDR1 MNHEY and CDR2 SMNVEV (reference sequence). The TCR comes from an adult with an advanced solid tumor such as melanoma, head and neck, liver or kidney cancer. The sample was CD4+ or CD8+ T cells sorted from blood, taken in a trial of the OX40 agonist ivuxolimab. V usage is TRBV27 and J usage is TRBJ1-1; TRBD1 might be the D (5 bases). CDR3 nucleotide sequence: TGTGCCAGCAGTTTGGTGGGGGTGAACACTGAAGCTTTCTTT. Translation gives CASSLVGVNTEAFF.